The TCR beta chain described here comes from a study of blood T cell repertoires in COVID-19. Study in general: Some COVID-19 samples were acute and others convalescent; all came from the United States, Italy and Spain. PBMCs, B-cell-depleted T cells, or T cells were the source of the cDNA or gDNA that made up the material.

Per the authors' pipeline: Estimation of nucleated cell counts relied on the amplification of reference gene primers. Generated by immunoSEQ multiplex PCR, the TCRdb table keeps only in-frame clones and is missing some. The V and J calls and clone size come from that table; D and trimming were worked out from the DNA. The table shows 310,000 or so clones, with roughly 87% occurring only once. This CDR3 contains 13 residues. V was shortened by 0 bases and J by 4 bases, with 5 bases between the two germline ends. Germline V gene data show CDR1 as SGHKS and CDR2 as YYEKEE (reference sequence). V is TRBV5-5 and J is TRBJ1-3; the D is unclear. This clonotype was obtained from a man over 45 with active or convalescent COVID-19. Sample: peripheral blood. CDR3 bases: TGTGCCAGCAGCTTGGTCGGGGGAAACACCATATATTTT. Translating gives CASSLVGGNTIYF.